The source of this TCR beta chain is a study of cytomegalovirus exposure and HLA in healthy donors. As for the study in general: A data release that came early held about 89 million unique TCRs from HLA-typed donors.

With 60 Vbeta and 13 Jbeta primers, the PCR was carried out. This table comes from immunoSEQ multiplex PCR, and its TCRdb copy is limited to in-frame clones, with some not included. This sample has approximately 100,000 clones, with 60% to 85% found just once. Study results and caveats: Reports described diagnosis of cytomegalovirus status by the classifier as highly specific and sensitive.

This clone appeared once. No antigen is known for it. This receptor was obtained from a woman aged 40 to 50 in good health and CMV-seronegative. The specimen sequenced was PBMCs.

The CDR3 nucleotides read TGTGCCAGCAGTTACGGGAGAGTGAACACTGAAGCTTTCTTT. Encoded protein: CASSYGRVNTEAFF. The rearrangement joins TRBV6-5 to TRBJ1-1; D call uncertain. The CDR3 loop spans 14 amino acids. V lost 2 bases and J 0 bases, leaving 7 bases between the germline ends. Germline-derived CDR1 and CDR2 are MNHEY and SVGAGI.